This is a list of T cell receptor beta chains from one sample in a study of blood T cell repertoires in COVID-19. Sequencing used immunoSEQ multiplex PCR; TCRdb keeps in-frame clones, though not all of them. The sample holds around 83,000 clones, 80% to 90% seen once. The material sequenced was peripheral blood. The receptors come from a man between 70 and 80 years old with active or convalescent COVID-19. Each CDR3 is given with its conserved first and last residue. The D gene is left open where the match is weak. A row's size may be missing; if present it is once, few, many or a size class.

CDR3 protein,CDR3 DNA,clone size,V gene,D gene,J gene
CASSIPRWPQHF,TGTGCCAGTAGTATCCCCCGGTGGCCCCAGCATTTT,-,TRBV19,-,TRBJ1-5
CALSGRGLVNEQFF,TGTGCCTTATCGGGGCGGGGCCTCGTCAATGAGCAGTTCTTC,once,TRBV30,-,TRBJ2-1
CASSTRRQGTNEKLFF,TGTGCCAGTAGTACGCGTCGACAAGGCACTAATGAAAAACTGTTTTTT,-,TRBV19,-,TRBJ1-4
CASSSGLGYTF,TGTGCCAGCAGTTCGGGACTTGGCTACACCTTC,few,TRBV6-5,-,TRBJ1-2
CAWSLGSTDTQYF,TGTGCCTGGAGTCTAGGATCTACAGATACGCAGTATTTT,once,TRBV30,-,TRBJ2-3
CASSLGLEGAARRTGELFF,TGTGCCAGCAGCCTTGGTCTCGAGGGGGCAGCCCGAAGGACCGGGGAGCTGTTTTTT,-,TRBV5-5,TRBD1,TRBJ2-2
CASRALGGAYNEQFF,TGTGCCAGCAGGGCCTTAGGGGGTGCTTACAATGAGCAGTTCTTC,-,TRBV27,-,TRBJ2-1
CATRQGRGNTIYF,TGTGCCACCCGACAGGGGCGAGGAAACACCATATATTTT,-,TRBV12-3/TRBV12-4,TRBD1,TRBJ1-3
CASSQTPGFYGYTF,TGTGCCAGCAGCCAAACCCCAGGGTTCTATGGCTACACCTTC,-,TRBV6-5,-,TRBJ1-2
CASSIYEGRQPQHF,TGTGCCAGTAGTATTTACGAGGGCCGGCAGCCCCAGCATTTT,few,TRBV19,-,TRBJ1-5
CASSAEAGVNNEQFF,TGTGCCAGCAGTGCGGAGGCGGGAGTGAACAATGAGCAGTTCTTC,-,TRBV6-4,TRBD2,TRBJ2-1
CASSPDRAVTGELFF,TGTGCCAGCAGCCCGGACAGGGCTGTAACCGGGGAGCTGTTTTTT,-,TRBV5-4,TRBD1,TRBJ2-2
CASSQGIIQDPYEQYF,TGCGCCAGCAGCCAAGGGATAATACAGGACCCTTACGAGCAGTACTTC,once,TRBV4-3,-,TRBJ2-7
CASSFEGYGYTF,TGTGCCAGCAGCTTCGAGGGCTATGGCTACACCTTC,-,TRBV7-2,-,TRBJ1-2
CASSLGQTGNGYNEQFF,TGTGCCAGCAGCTTAGGCCAAACAGGGAATGGTTACAATGAGCAGTTCTTC,-,TRBV7-9,-,TRBJ2-1
CAWTGAGGSYEQYF,TGTGCCTGGACGGGAGCGGGAGGGAGCTACGAGCAGTACTTC,-,TRBV30,TRBD2,TRBJ2-7
CAWSRHEGADQPQHF,TGTGCCTGGAGTCGACATGAGGGCGCGGATCAGCCCCAGCATTTT,-,TRBV30,-,TRBJ1-5
CASSVSTAATNEKLFF,TGTGCCAGCAGTGTTTCGACAGCTGCAACTAATGAAAAACTGTTTTTT,-,TRBV2,-,TRBJ1-4
CASSSSAGAKDEQYF,TGTGCCAGCAGCTCCTCCGCTGGGGCCAAGGACGAGCAGTACTTC,-,TRBV28,-,TRBJ2-7
CASSPPEGVGQGSGNTIYF,TGTGCCAGCTCACCACCGGAAGGGGTCGGACAGGGTAGCGGAAACACCATATATTTT,once,TRBV18,TRBD1,TRBJ1-3
CASSGGAPRFRGELFF,TGTGCCAGCAGCGGGGGGGCGCCGCGATTCCGCGGGGAGCTGTTTTTT,-,TRBV7-8,-,TRBJ2-2
CASRQDRNTEAFF,TGCGCCAGCCGACAGGACCGAAACACTGAAGCTTTCTTT,-,TRBV10-2,-,TRBJ1-1
CSVQRQPNTEAFF,TGCAGCGTGCAGCGACAGCCGAACACTGAAGCTTTCTTT,-,TRBV29-1,-,TRBJ1-1
CASSIGTSGANVLTF,TGTGCCAGTAGTATAGGGACTTCTGGGGCCAACGTCCTGACTTTC,once,TRBV19,-,TRBJ2-6
CSASEGPYSNQPQHF,TGCAGTGCTAGTGAGGGCCCATATAGCAATCAGCCCCAGCATTTT,-,TRBV20-1,-,TRBJ1-5
CASSAGQGDTGELFF,TGTGCCAGCAGCGCGGGACAGGGGGACACCGGGGAGCTGTTTTTT,-,TRBV9,TRBD1,TRBJ2-2